This T cell receptor beta chain came from a study of blood T cell repertoires in COVID-19. Study information: T cells, B-cell-depleted T cells, or PBMCs provided the cDNA or gDNA that served as material.

Germline assignment: CDR1 MDHEN and CDR2 SYDVKM. V was clipped by 8 bases and J by 2 bases, with 13 bases between them. The CDR3 is 13 amino acids. In the authors' workflow: Reference gene primer amplification gave estimated nucleated cell counts. Libraries were prepared by immunoSEQ multiplex PCR; TCRdb keeps only in-frame clonotypes and omits some of them. For V, J and clone size, that table is used; D and trimming come from the DNA. The repertoire holds 150,000 to 200,000 clones, around 81% seen once, with 8% to 13% in the top ten. The sequenced material came from peripheral blood. This chain connects TRBV28 to TRBJ2-7; D ambiguous. This TCR came from a man between 60 and 75 years old with active or convalescent COVID-19. CDR3 amino acids: CASDGTTTYEQYF. CDR3 DNA sequence: TGTGCCAGCGACGGTACTACGACCTACGAGCAGTACTTC.